This entry lists 16 T cell receptor beta chains sequenced from one sample in a study of T cell responses to AZD1222 COVID-19 vaccine. TCRdb keeps only in-frame clones here, not all; method: immunoSEQ multiplex PCR. The sample includes approximately 200,000 clones, 85% to 90% of them seen just once. The sequencing used peripheral blood, collected on day 0 of AZD1222 vaccination. Source of these receptors: an adult in good health.

This clone has just a few counts. The chain links TRBV20-1 to TRBJ2-7; 11 nucleotides align to TRBD2. The CDR3 is 16 amino acids. V lost 3 bases to trimming and J lost 0 bases; unmatched junction nucleotides: 7. Germline V gene data show CDR1 as DFQATT and CDR2 as SNEGSKA (reference sequence). The CDR3 DNA is TGCAGTGCTAGTTGGGCTAGCGGGGGGAACTCCTACGAGCAGTACTTC. Its protein product is CSASWASGGNSYEQYF.

The genes are TRBV30 and TRBJ1-3; 8 bases are a match to TRBD1. The CDR3 runs 18 residues. Germline CDR1 and CDR2: GTSNPN and SVGIG (reference sequence). V lost 5 bases to trimming and J lost 0 bases; unmatched junction nucleotides: 15. The CDR3 reads CAWALGQGAWDSGNTIYF. The CDR3 region has the DNA TGTGCCTGGGCCCTCGGACAGGGAGCTTGGGACTCTGGAAACACCATATATTTT.

The chain carries TRBV4-1 and TRBJ2-1; unclear D gene. The germline V and J ends were trimmed by 1 base and 0 bases, with 10 bases remaining between them. The CDR3 is 16 residues long. Germline CDR1 MGHRA, CDR2 YSYEKL. DNA of the CDR3: TGCGCCAGCAGCCAAGTGGCGGCGAGCTCCTACAATGAGCAGTTCTTC. Translation: CASSQVAASSYNEQFF.

The chain joins TRBV19 to TRBJ1-1; possible D gene TRBD1, 6 bases. V was cut by 3 bases and J by 3 bases, with 11 bases left in between. From germline, CDR1 is LNHDA and CDR2 SQIVND (reference sequence). The CDR3 runs 14 residues. CDR3 sequence reads: CASSIRGRDTEAFF. The CDR3 nucleotides are TGTGCCAGTAGTATCCGGGGGCGGGACACTGAAGCTTTCTTT.

The V call is TRBV28, the J call TRBJ2-7; a weak D match, TRBD2 (6 bases). This CDR3 is built from 15 residues. Germline V gene sequence: CDR1 MDHEN, CDR2 SYDVKM. V was trimmed by 6 bases and J by 0 bases, leaving 15 bases between them. The CDR3 bases are TGTGCCAGCAGCAAAGGAGGGGTAAGCTCCTACGAGCAGTACTTC. Protein sequence: CASSKGGVSSYEQYF.

The chain uses TRBV19 and TRBJ2-7, with D tentatively TRBD2 (5 bases). Germline V lookup: CDR1 LNHDA, CDR2 SQIVND (reference sequence). The CDR3 has 15 amino acids. V lost 5 bases, J lost 0 bases, and 14 bases lay in between. This chain's CDR3 is CASSGAGGPSYEQYF. The DNA of the CDR3 is TGTGCCAGTAGTGGCGCGGGCGGACCCTCCTACGAGCAGTACTTC.

This chain links TRBV7-9 with TRBJ1-1; possibly TRBD1 for D (5 bases). CDR3 size: 14 residues. Germline V lookup: CDR1 SEHNR, CDR2 FQNEAQ (reference sequence). Trimming left V 5 bases short and J 0 bases short, with 10 bases between. CDR3 region: CASSHRQMNTEAFF. CDR3 nucleotides: TGTGCCAGCAGCCATAGACAGATGAACACTGAAGCTTTCTTT.

The J gene is TRBJ2-1, the V gene TRBV15, with TRBD2 as a possible D gene (5 bases). Looked up from germline, CDR1 is LNHNV and CDR2 is YYDKDF (reference sequence). V lost 0 bases, J lost 9 bases, and 9 bases lay in between. CDR3 length equals 13 residues. CDR3 sequence (DNA): TGTGCCACCAGCAGAGATTTTCGGGGTGAGCAGTTCTTC. Residues: CATSRDFRGEQFF.

This clone was seen repeatedly, ten times or more. The chain carries TRBV19 and TRBJ1-1; possible D gene TRBD1, 5 bases. V was trimmed by 3 bases and J by 7 bases, leaving 9 bases between them. This CDR3 has 12 amino acids. Germline V CDR1 and CDR2: LNHDA, SQIVND (reference sequence). The CDR3 DNA follows: TGTGCCAGTAGTATCTGGGGACTTGAAGCTTTCTTT. Its translation is CASSIWGLEAFF.

A single count supports this clone. The chain combines TRBV30 with TRBJ1-1; no clear D. V was shortened by 5 bases and J by 0 bases, with 7 bases between the two germline ends. CDR3 length: 12 residues. The germline V gene encodes CDR1 GTSNPN and CDR2 SVGIG (reference sequence). The DNA for the CDR3 is TGTGCCTGGGGTGATATGAACACTGAAGCTTTCTTT. This codes for CAWGDMNTEAFF.

The V gene is TRBV2, the J gene TRBJ2-5; no firm D call. This CDR3 is 12 amino acids long. Per the germline V gene, CDR1 is SNHLY and CDR2 is FYNNEI. Trimming cost V 5 bases and J 2 bases, with 6 bases left between them. CDR3 region: CASSSSQETQYF. The CDR3 DNA follows: TGTGCCAGCAGTTCTTCTCAAGAGACCCAGTACTTC. Filled out from reference TRBV2 and TRBJ2-5, the complete variable domain reads EPEVTQTPSHQVTQMGQEVILRCVPISNHLYFYWYRQILGQKVEFLVSFYNNEISEKSEIFDDQFSVERPDGSNFTLKIRSTKLEDSAMYFCASSSSQETQYFGPGTRLLVL.

The chain uses TRBV5-1 and TRBJ2-1; 7 bases agree with TRBD1. The CDR3 contains 15 residues. From germline, CDR1 is SGHRS and CDR2 YFSETQ. The V and J ends lost 6 bases and 0 bases, in that order; junction bases with no gene match: 6. DNA of the CDR3: TGCGCCAGCAACTCCAGGGGGTCCTCCTACAATGAGCAGTTCTTC. This codes for CASNSRGSSYNEQFF.

The V call is TRBV9, the J call TRBJ2-2, with D possibly matching TRBD2 (6 bases). Trimming took 1 base from V and 4 from J, leaving 14 bases between them. This CDR3 is 16 amino acids long. Germline V lookup: CDR1 SGDLS, CDR2 YYNGEE. The CDR3 coding sequence is TGTGCCAGCAGCGTACCGACGGGAGTCGGCACCGGGGAGCTGTTTTTT. This encodes CASSVPTGVGTGELFF.

The chain links TRBV3-1 (or the pseudogene TRBV3-2) to TRBJ2-7, with D unclear. V was shortened by 1 base and J by 3 bases, with 10 bases between the two germline ends. CDR3 size: 14 residues. Germline assignment: CDR1 LGHDT and CDR2 YNNKEL (reference sequence). CDR3 nucleotide sequence: TGTGCCAGCAGCCAAGGCTCAGCACTCTACGAGCAGTACTTC. This translates into CASSQGSALYEQYF.

The chain joins TRBV10-2 to TRBJ1-6; D perhaps matches TRBD1 (5 bases). CDR1 and CDR2 (germline): WSHSY, SAAADI. This CDR3 has 14 amino acids. V gave up 4 bases and J gave up 3 bases, with 7 bases separating them. DNA of the CDR3: TGCGCCAGCAGTGCCAGGGACTATAATTCACCCCTCCACTTT. This sequence encodes CASSARDYNSPLHF.

This clone is a singleton in its sample. This CDR3 is CASSLVAAGDGYTF. Here the CDR3 DNA reads TGTGCCAGCAGCTTAGTCGCGGCAGGGGATGGCTACACCTTC. This chain connects TRBV7-2 to TRBJ1-2, with D tentatively TRBD1 (6 bases). This CDR3 has 14 residues. CDR1 and CDR2 from the germline V gene are SGHTA and FQGNSA. V lost 1 base and J lost 6, with 12 bases in between.